This T cell receptor (beta chain) was obtained from a study of PD-1 blockade in classical Hodgkin lymphoma. TCRdb keeps only in-frame clones here, not all; method: immunoSEQ multiplex PCR. This table holds under 95,000 clones, 85% to 95% found once. All patients experienced relapse after autologous stem cell transplantation, and brentuximab vedotin exposure was variable. This clonotype originated in a human donor with classical Hodgkin lymphoma. Sample: peripheral blood mononuclear cells (PBMCs), taken at baseline.

The CDR3 DNA follows: TGTGCCAGCAGTTTAAGGCAGAGCTCCTACGAGCAGTACTTC. This encodes CASSLRQSSYEQYF. This chain links TRBV27 with TRBJ2-7, with D uncertain. This CDR3 region has 14 residues. V lost 2 bases and J lost 0, with 8 bases in between. Looked up from germline, CDR1 is MNHEY and CDR2 is SMNVEV (reference sequence).